The 22 T cell receptor beta chains given below trace back to one sample, sequenced in a study of identical twins. From the 5' RACE reads, TCRdb called clonotypes with MiXCR, one entry per CDR3 protein. The sample lists roughly 250,000 distinct CDR3 sequences, approximately 7.8% seen once, with roughly 5.4% in the top ten. These records were also assigned to another study, of yellow fever vaccine responses in identical twins.

Input material: CD8+ T cells sorted from blood. Source of these receptors: a woman aged 18-35 years in good health.

This chain uses TRBV2 with TRBJ1-2, with D tentatively TRBD1 (5 bases). Germline V gene lookup returns CDR1 SNHLY and CDR2 FYNNEI. The CDR3 consists of 14 residues. Trimming took 0 bases from V and 6 from J, leaving 11 bases between them. The CDR3 coding sequence is TGTGCCAGCAGTGAAGCGGGACTTCCTGATGGCTACACCTTC. Protein sequence: CASSEAGLPDGYTF.

This clonotype was seen many times. This chain uses TRBV29-1 with TRBJ2-1; perhaps TRBD2 as D (6 bases). The CDR3 sequence is 14 residues long. The germline V gene encodes CDR1 SQVTM and CDR2 ANQGSEA. The V and J ends lost 4 bases and 0 bases respectively, with 10 bases between them. The CDR3: CSVGGDFSYNEQFF. CDR3 nucleotide sequence: TGCAGCGTTGGGGGGGACTTCTCCTACAATGAGCAGTTCTTC.

In this sample, this clonotype turned up a few times. V and J are TRBV7-9 and TRBJ2-2, with TRBD2 matching 8 bases. CDR1 is SEHNR, CDR2 FQNEAQ, per germline (reference sequence). Trimming removed 5 bases from V and 5 bases from J; junction bases left unmatched: 7. The CDR3 runs to 15 residues. CDR3 loop: CASSLVASGTGELFF. The CDR3 nucleotides are TGTGCCAGCAGCCTAGTCGCTAGCGGGACCGGGGAGCTGTTTTTT.

The chain joins TRBV4-1 to TRBJ1-1; D uncertain. CDR1 MGHRA and CDR2 YSYEKL come from the germline V gene. The CDR3 extends over 15 amino acids. V dropped 0 bases and J dropped 1 base, with 9 bases sitting between them. DNA of the CDR3: TGCGCCAGCAGCCAAGATGGCGGTCGGAACACTGAAGCTTTCTTT. Encoded protein: CASSQDGGRNTEAFF.

This sequence joins TRBV6-6 and TRBJ2-5, with no clear D. Trimming took 2 bases from V and 4 from J, leaving 8 bases between them. CDR3 length: 13 residues. The germline CDR1 and CDR2 sequences are MNHNY and SVGAGI (reference sequence). CDR3 bases: TGTGCCAGCAGTTACGATCTGGTAGAGACCCAGTACTTC. Translation: CASSYDLVETQYF.

This clonotype was observed a few times. The V gene is TRBV24-1, the J gene TRBJ2-3; 9 positions agree with TRBD1. The junction had 2 bases not matched to a gene; V was cut back by 1 base and J by 4 bases. Looked up from germline, CDR1 is KGHDR and CDR2 is SFDVKD. This CDR3 region has 15 residues. The CDR3 DNA reads as TGTGCCACCAGTGATTTAACAGGGGGCGCAGATACGCAGTATTTT. This gives the protein CATSDLTGGADTQYF.

In its sample, this clonotype was seen a few times. The chain is built from TRBV7-9 and TRBJ2-7; no firm D call. The germline V and J ends were trimmed by 7 bases and 2 bases, with 12 bases remaining between them. The germline V gene has CDR1 SEHNR and CDR2 FQNEAQ (reference sequence). This CDR3 has 13 residues. The CDR3 nucleotides read TGTGCCAGCACGGCCGGTCGGGCCTACGAGCAGTACTTC. It is translated as CASTAGRAYEQYF.

This clonotype was seen at least ten times. The chain is built from TRBV28 and TRBJ2-7; no reliable D call. Germline CDR1 MDHEN, CDR2 SYDVKM. V gave up 7 bases and J gave up 0 bases, with 10 bases separating them. CDR3 size: 13 residues. The CDR3, as DNA: TGTGCCAGCAAGCCCGGTAGCTCCTACGAGCAGTACTTC. It encodes CASKPGSSYEQYF.

The chain combines TRBV7-9 with TRBJ2-7; D may match TRBD1 or TRBD2 (6 bases each). This CDR3 contains 17 residues. Germline CDR1 is SEHNR and CDR2 is FQNEAQ (reference sequence). Deletions cut 6 bases from V and 0 bases from J, with 21 bases between. The CDR3 DNA is TGTGCCAGCAGTGATGGGGGCCTCCGGGGGAGCTCCTACGAGCAGTACTTC. It yields the protein CASSDGGLRGSSYEQYF.

The table lists this clonotype with a count of one. The V and J genes are TRBV7-6 and TRBJ2-7; 8 bases are shared with TRBD1. The CDR3 has 16 residues. The germline CDR1 and CDR2 sequences are SGHVS and FNYEAQ. Germline trimming cut 4 bases from V and 7 bases from J; bases unmatched to any gene: 15. CDR3 in DNA: TGTGCCAGCAGCTCCTCCAGGGACAGGTCCTCTCAAGAGCAGTACTTC. It is translated as CASSSSRDRSSQEQYF. The full variable domain, rest sourced from reference TRBV7-6 and TRBJ2-7, is GAGVSQSPRYKVTKRGQDVALRCDPISGHVSLYWYRQALGQGPEFLTYFNYEAQQDKSGLPNDRFSAERPEGSISTLTIQRTEQRDSAMYRCASSSSRDRSSQEQYFGPGTRLTVT.

The CDR3 DNA is TGCGCCAGCAGCTTGGGTGACGGCAGCACAGATACGCAGTATTTT. It encodes CASSLGDGSTDTQYF. The chain has TRBV5-1 and TRBJ2-3; D ambiguous. The CDR3 has 15 amino acids. Germline values: CDR1 SGHRS, CDR2 YFSETQ. Trimming shortened V by 0 bases and J by 0 bases, and 8 bases separated the two germline ends.

This clonotype was detected a few times. The rearrangement joins TRBV28 to TRBJ1-1; D gene ambiguous. The CDR3 loop spans 14 amino acids. V was shortened by 6 bases and J by 5 bases, with 16 bases between the two germline ends. In germline, CDR1 is MDHEN, CDR2 SYDVKM. The CDR3 loop reads CASSQRATGTEAFF. The CDR3 DNA is TGTGCCAGCAGCCAAAGGGCTACCGGGACTGAAGCTTTCTTT.

The chain joins TRBV7-9 to TRBJ2-7; D unclear. V shed 3 bases and J shed 3 bases, with 6 bases lying between them. Looked up from germline, CDR1 is SEHNR and CDR2 is FQNEAQ (reference sequence). The CDR3 runs 12 residues. The CDR3 coding sequence is TGTGCCAGCAGCTTTGAGAGCTACGAGCAGTACTTC. Translation: CASSFESYEQYF.

This clonotype showed up just a few times. The junction shows a germline mismatch at one end, possibly a read error. The chain couples TRBV7-9 to TRBJ2-3; maybe TRBD1 (6 bases). The CDR3 runs 13 residues. Looked up from germline, CDR1 is SEHNR and CDR2 is FQNEAQ (reference sequence). DNA of the CDR3: TGTGCCAGCAGTTCCGCAACAGGGATGGCATCGGATTTT. Amino acids: CASSSATGMASDF.

This clonotype came up a few times. This sequence joins TRBV6-5 and TRBJ2-1; 12 bases line up with TRBD1. The germline gives CDR1 MNHEY, CDR2 SVGAGI. Trimming at V came to 0 bases and at J to 8 bases, leaving 2 bases not matched to a gene. CDR3 length: 15 residues. DNA for the CDR3: TGTGCCAGCAGTTACTCGGGACAGGGGGCGGATGAGCAGTTCTTC. This sequence encodes CASSYSGQGADEQFF.

The chain combines TRBV20-1 with TRBJ2-1; 10 bases align to TRBD2. CDR1 DFQATT and CDR2 SNEGSKA come from the germline V gene (reference sequence). V dropped 0 bases and J dropped 8; count of bases not matched to a gene: 10. The CDR3 has 16 amino acids. CDR3 sequence reads: CSARDSGLASWYEQFF. The CDR3 nucleotides are TGCAGTGCTAGAGACTCGGGACTAGCGAGTTGGTATGAGCAGTTCTTC.

This clonotype occurred many times. The V and J genes are TRBV4-1 and TRBJ2-1; D is undetermined. There are 14 residues in the CDR3. From germline, CDR1 is MGHRA and CDR2 YSYEKL. Trimming removed 0 bases at V and 0 bases at J, with 3 bases between. The CDR3 coding sequence is TGCGCCAGCAGCCAAGAAAGCTCCTACAATGAGCAGTTCTTC. The encoded protein is CASSQESSYNEQFF.

This chain links TRBV12-3 or TRBV12-4 with TRBJ2-5; 10 bases are shared with TRBD1. The CDR3 contains 14 residues. V trimming: 9 bases; J trimming: 1 base; junction bases outside the gene matches: 5. The CDR3 DNA sequence: TGTGCCAGTCGGGACAGGGGCTTCCAAGAGACCCAGTACTTC. It translates to CASRDRGFQETQYF.

This clonotype has only a few counts. J is TRBJ2-7 and V is TRBV4-2, with a weak D call TRBD2 (6 bases). Between the trimmed V and J ends, which lost 0 bases and 0 bases, there was a span of 12 bases. Germline V gene lookup returns CDR1 LGHNA and CDR2 YNFKEQ. There are 16 residues in the CDR3. The CDR3 sequence is CASSQESGLSSYEQYF. The CDR3 nucleotides read TGTGCCAGCAGCCAAGAGTCGGGACTTTCCTCCTACGAGCAGTACTTC.

CDR3 region: CATGVTGELFF. CDR3 sequence (DNA): TGCGCCACAGGGGTCACCGGGGAGCTGTTTTTT. V gene TRBV10-2 combines with J gene TRBJ2-2; maybe TRBD1 (6 bases). Trimming pared 10 bases from V and 4 bases from J, leaving 7 bases between. Germline CDR1 and CDR2: WSHSY and SAAADI. This CDR3 is built from 11 residues.

This clonotype has a count of ten or more. This CDR3 is CASSLAGGLNQPQHF. As DNA, the CDR3 is TGTGCCAGCAGTTTGGCCGGTGGGCTAAATCAGCCCCAGCATTTT. The chain has TRBV28 and TRBJ1-5; D is uncertain. Germline CDR1 reads MDHEN; CDR2 reads SYDVKM. The V end lost 3 bases, the J end lost 4 bases, and 13 bases lay between the germline ends. The CDR3 runs to 15 residues. Combining the CDR3 with reference TRBV28 and TRBJ1-5 gives the whole variable domain DVKVTQSSRYLVKRTGEKVFLECVQDMDHENMFWYRQDPGLGLRLIYFSYDVKMKEKGDIPEGYSVSREKKERFSLILESASTNQTSMYLCASSLAGGLNQPQHFGDGTRLSIL.

The V call is TRBV29-1, the J call TRBJ1-2; D is perhaps TRBD1 (5 bases). Per germline, CDR1 SQVTM and CDR2 ANQGSEA. This CDR3 has 15 amino acids. Trimming pared 0 bases from V and 0 bases from J, leaving 11 bases between. The CDR3 region has the DNA TGCAGCGTTGAAGACCCCAGGGAGCCTAACTATGGCTACACCTTC. Translated: CSVEDPREPNYGYTF.